This T cell receptor beta chain comes out of a study of blood T cells in healthy people across ages. Study findings and constraints: PBMCs left unsorted prevented a conclusive naive versus antigen-experienced comparison. Naive T cell percentage showed a strong correlation with TCR beta diversity.

With 8 bases removed from V and 0 bases from J, the gap between germline ends came to 11 bases. This CDR3 region has 13 residues. Through a sample-barcoded 5' primer and a J-beta primer mix, a second PCR was run for roughly 6 to 12 cycles. A template-switch adaptor containing 12 random nucleotides labeled each cDNA molecule. In TCRdb, the 5' RACE reads were re-called with MiXCR into one record per CDR3 protein. Here the sample spans roughly 800,000 distinct CDR3 sequences, under 40% being singletons. On this clonotype itself: Antigen unknown.

The source material was blood. This chain connects TRBV12-3 or TRBV12-4 to TRBJ2-7, with D possibly TRBD2 on 6 matching bases. The TCR was taken from a man between 18 and 29 years old in good health. For the CDR3, the DNA is TGTGCCAGCCTGTTGGGGGGCTCCTACGAGCAGTACTTC. Residues: CASLLGGSYEQYF.